These 28 T cell receptor beta chains came from one sample sequenced in a study of blood T cell repertoires in COVID-19. Profiling relied on immunoSEQ multiplex PCR, and the TCRdb table lists in-frame clones only, not all of them. The sample includes more than 120,000 clones, 87% of them seen just once. Material for sequencing was peripheral blood. These receptors all come from a woman aged 45-65 years with active or convalescent COVID-19.

The CDR3 DNA is TGTGCCAGCAGTGAGGGGCTGGGGGGTGAAAAACTGTTTTTT. Translation: CASSEGLGGEKLFF. This chain connects TRBV6-1 to TRBJ1-4, with D possibly being TRBD1 (5 bases). The V gene lost 3 bases and the J gene lost 7 bases, with 12 bases spanning the gap. From germline, CDR1 is MNHNS and CDR2 SASEGT. The CDR3 is made up of 14 amino acids.

The chain combines TRBV7-2 with TRBJ2-3; TRBD2 agrees at 7 bases. From germline, CDR1 is SGHTA and CDR2 FQGNSA. There are 17 residues in the CDR3. V dropped 1 base and J dropped 0; count of bases not matched to a gene: 7. CDR3 protein: CASSLGIAGSSTDTQYF. The CDR3 nucleotides are TGTGCCAGCAGCTTAGGCATAGCGGGTTCTAGCACAGATACGCAGTATTTT.

V is TRBV6-5 and J is TRBJ2-3, with D perhaps TRBD1 (6 bases). The germline CDR1 and CDR2 sequences are MNHEY and SVGAGI. The CDR3 loop spans 15 amino acids. The ends were cut back, 11 bases at V and 6 bases at J, with 24 bases in the middle. CDR3 amino acids: CALVLPDSRPDTQYF. The DNA for the CDR3 is TGTGCCCTCGTTCTTCCGGACAGCCGCCCGGATACGCAGTATTTT.

V is TRBV7-8 and J is TRBJ2-1; 9 positions agree with TRBD1. CDR1 is SGHVS, CDR2 FQNEAQ, per germline. This CDR3 is 15 amino acids long. The V gene end was trimmed by 5 bases and the J gene end by 8 bases; junction bases not matched to a gene: 10. The CDR3 bases are TGTGCCAGCAGCCCCCGGGACAGGGTAAGCGATGAGCAGTTCTTC. Its translation is CASSPRDRVSDEQFF.

The rearrangement links TRBV3-1 (or the pseudogene TRBV3-2) to TRBJ1-4, with TRBD1 as a possible D gene (6 bases). The germline V gene has CDR1 LGHDT and CDR2 YNNKEL (reference sequence). V was trimmed by 0 bases and J by 12 bases, leaving 17 bases between them. This CDR3 contains 15 residues. In DNA, the CDR3 is TGTGCCAGCAGCCAAGACAGCGGCGGGAGGGGGGAACTGTTTTTT. Encoded protein: CASSQDSGGRGELFF.

A few counts support this clone. The V gene is TRBV9, the J gene TRBJ2-7; a possible D gene is TRBD1 (6 bases). Germline V CDR1 and CDR2: SGDLS, YYNGEE. The CDR3 has 14 residues. The ends were cut back, 4 bases at V and 3 bases at J, with 14 bases in the middle. CDR3 sequence reads: CASSPTLQGYEQYF. DNA of the CDR3: TGTGCCAGCAGCCCAACTCTACAGGGCTACGAGCAGTACTTC.

The gene calls are TRBV5-1 and TRBJ2-1; a possible D gene is TRBD1 (6 bases). Germline CDR1 is SGHRS and CDR2 is YFSETQ. Trimming removed 2 bases from V and 0 bases from J, with 15 bases in between. The CDR3 extends over 17 amino acids. In DNA, the CDR3 is TGCGCCAGCAGCTTAGAGGACAGACTTAGCTCCTACAATGAGCAGTTCTTC. Its translation: CASSLEDRLSSYNEQFF.

The rearrangement joins TRBV29-1 to TRBJ2-7; possible D gene TRBD2, 6 bases. Germline V gives CDR1 SQVTM, CDR2 ANQGSEA. CDR3 length: 14 amino acids. V shed 3 bases and J shed 5 bases, with 17 bases lying between them. CDR3 residues: CSVDIRGGPNEQYF. CDR3 DNA: TGCAGCGTTGATATCCGTGGAGGGCCTAACGAGCAGTACTTC.

The V and J genes are TRBV12-3 or TRBV12-4 and TRBJ2-7; D is unclear. The CDR3 is 12 residues long. Trimming removed 3 bases from V and 2 bases from J, with 5 bases in between. In DNA form, the CDR3 reads TGTGCCAGCAGTTTGGCAGCCTACGAGCAGTACTTC. Protein product: CASSLAAYEQYF.

The chain couples TRBV29-1 to TRBJ2-7; 10 bases are a match to TRBD1. The CDR3 contains 13 residues. The junction had 9 bases not matched to a gene; V was cut back by 7 bases and J by 6 bases. Germline V lookup: CDR1 SQVTM, CDR2 ANQGSEA. The CDR3 is CSALGTGETEQYF. The CDR3 region has the DNA TGCAGCGCCCTCGGGACAGGGGAGACCGAGCAGTACTTC.

V gene TRBV19 combines with J gene TRBJ1-2; no firm D call. The CDR3 runs to 13 residues. V lost 1 base and J 6 bases, leaving 9 bases between the germline ends. From germline, CDR1 is LNHDA and CDR2 SQIVND (reference sequence). This CDR3 reads CASSIGPLDGYTF. The CDR3 DNA follows: TGTGCCAGTAGTATAGGGCCCCTAGATGGCTACACCTTC.

V is TRBV15 and J is TRBJ1-3; D perhaps matches TRBD1 (6 bases). The length of the CDR3 is 16 residues. Germline V gene sequence: CDR1 LNHNV, CDR2 YYDKDF (reference sequence). V dropped 0 bases and J dropped 2 bases, with 11 bases sitting between them. This CDR3 is CATSRELRTAGNTIYF. The CDR3 DNA is TGTGCCACCAGCAGAGAGCTTCGGACAGCTGGAAACACCATATATTTT.

V is TRBV11-2 and J is TRBJ1-1, with 9 bases that match TRBD1. CDR1 is SGHAT, CDR2 FQNNGV, per germline. J lost 4 bases, V lost 6 bases, and 9 bases had no gene match. This CDR3 region has 15 residues. The CDR3 bases are TGTGCCAGCAGTCCTGGACAGGGGTGGTTCACTGAAGCTTTCTTT. Encoded protein: CASSPGQGWFTEAFF. The variable domain in full, completed from reference TRBV11-2 and TRBJ1-1, reads EAGVAQSPRYKIIEKRQSVAFWCNPISGHATLYWYQQILGQGPKLLIQFQNNGVVDDSQLPKDRFSAERLKGVDSTLKIQPAKLEDSAVYLCASSPGQGWFTEAFFGQGTRLTVV.

This clone turned up a few times. The gene calls are TRBV27 and TRBJ1-1; D is undetermined. V was shortened by 7 bases and J by 0 bases, with 18 bases between the two germline ends. CDR1 and CDR2 from the germline V gene are MNHEY and SMNVEV (reference sequence). CDR3 length: 16 residues. The CDR3 is CASKSTSEKVNTEAFF. The DNA of the CDR3 is TGTGCCAGCAAATCTACCAGCGAGAAAGTGAACACTGAAGCTTTCTTT.

The chain links TRBV19 to TRBJ1-6, with a weak D call TRBD1 (5 bases). There are 14 residues in the CDR3. V shed 3 bases and J shed 13 bases, with 16 bases lying between them. The V gene's germline CDR1 is LNHDA and CDR2 SQIVND (reference sequence). The CDR3, as DNA: TGTGCCAGTAGTATTCGGGACCCGGGGGTGCCCCTCCACTTT. Translating gives CASSIRDPGVPLHF.

V gene TRBV28 combines with J gene TRBJ1-4; 9 nucleotides match TRBD1. CDR3 size: 18 residues. J gave up 4 bases and V 7 bases, and 16 bases lay outside the gene matches. The V gene's germline CDR1 is MDHEN and CDR2 SYDVKM. CDR3 coding DNA: TGTGCCAGCACCCTACCTCCGGGACAGGGAGGGATTAATGAAAAACTGTTTTTT. Residues: CASTLPPGQGGINEKLFF.

This clone has a single count. The chain links TRBV6-4 to TRBJ2-5; 16 bases map to TRBD2. Germline trimming cut 3 bases from V and 3 bases from J; bases unmatched to any gene: 10. The CDR3 extends over 19 amino acids. Germline V lookup: CDR1 MRHNA, CDR2 SNTAGT. In DNA form, the CDR3 reads TGTGCCAGCAGTGAACCGGGACTAGCGGGAGGGCCGGGGAAAGAGACCCAGTACTTC. Translating gives CASSEPGLAGGPGKETQYF.

Here the CDR3 reads CASSQAGGAWGYTF. CDR3 DNA sequence: TGCGCCAGCAGCCAAGCAGGGGGCGCATGGGGCTACACCTTC. The chain has TRBV4-1 and TRBJ1-2, with 8 positions matching TRBD1. With V trimmed by 1 base and J by 8 bases, 6 bases remained unmatched. CDR1 and CDR2 from the germline V gene are MGHRA and YSYEKL. This CDR3 is built from 14 residues.

The V and J genes are TRBV2 and TRBJ2-1; TRBD2 aligns across 10 bases. Germline CDR1 reads SNHLY; CDR2 reads FYNNEI. The CDR3 length is 18 residues. The CDR3 nucleotides read TGTGCGAACAGTGTAGATTTAGCGGGGGGACCAAACTACAATGAGCAGTTCTTC. This codes for CANSVDLAGGPNYNEQFF.

The chain couples TRBV28 to TRBJ2-2, with 11 bases matching TRBD2. Germline trimming cut 2 bases from V and 1 base from J; bases unmatched to any gene: 3. This CDR3 has 17 amino acids. Germline V gene lookup returns CDR1 MDHEN and CDR2 SYDVKM. CDR3 region: CASSLTGLAGNTGELFF. CDR3 nucleotides: TGTGCCAGCAGTTTAACAGGACTAGCGGGGAACACCGGGGAGCTGTTTTTT.

The chain employs TRBV6-2 or TRBV6-3 and TRBJ1-6; D call uncertain. Germline CDR1 and CDR2: MNHEY and SVGEGT. V dropped 2 bases and J dropped 7 bases, with 6 bases sitting between them. The CDR3 length is 13 residues. Written as DNA, the CDR3 is TGTGCCAGCAGTTACCCTCAGAATTCACCCCTCCACTTT. It translates to CASSYPQNSPLHF.

The V and J genes are TRBV7-9 and TRBJ1-1; TRBD1 aligns across 7 bases. The CDR3 length is 14 residues. Per the germline V gene, CDR1 is SEHNR and CDR2 is FQNEAQ (reference sequence). V trimming: 5 bases; J trimming: 4 bases; junction bases outside the gene matches: 7. The chain's CDR3 is CASSQQGLGTEAFF. The CDR3 bases are TGTGCCAGCAGCCAACAGGGGTTAGGCACTGAAGCTTTCTTT.

This clone was found once. The chain employs TRBV30 and TRBJ2-5; 7 bases map to TRBD2. From germline, CDR1 is GTSNPN and CDR2 SVGIG (reference sequence). V dropped 4 bases and J dropped 3; count of bases not matched to a gene: 8. This CDR3 spans 14 amino acids. DNA for the CDR3: TGTGCCTGGAATGCCGGGACTACGAAAGAGACCCAGTACTTC. This encodes CAWNAGTTKETQYF.

The count of this clone is one. V gene TRBV27 combines with J gene TRBJ2-3; D not resolved. The CDR3 runs 15 residues. The V end was cut by 2 bases, the J end by 0 bases, with 9 bases between. Germline V lookup: CDR1 MNHEY, CDR2 SMNVEV (reference sequence). Here the CDR3 reads CASSLGAMSTDTQYF. Here the CDR3 DNA reads TGTGCCAGCAGTTTAGGAGCGATGAGCACAGATACGCAGTATTTT.

The V gene is TRBV29-1, the J gene TRBJ2-1; maybe TRBD1 (5 bases). Between the trimmed V and J ends, which lost 7 bases and 9 bases, there was a span of 10 bases. The CDR3 has 10 amino acids. Germline V gene data show CDR1 as SQVTM and CDR2 as ANQGSEA. The CDR3 DNA follows: TGCAGCGCCCAGGGTACTGAGCAGTTCTTC. This codes for CSAQGTEQFF.

The J gene is TRBJ1-1, the V gene TRBV5-1, with D possibly being TRBD1 (5 bases). CDR1 and CDR2 (germline): SGHRS, YFSETQ. V lost 5 bases, J lost 1 base, and 6 bases lay in between. This CDR3 is built from 12 residues. DNA of the CDR3: TGCGCCAGCAGGGGGGGGAACACTGAAGCTTTCTTT. This gives the protein CASRGGNTEAFF. Supplemented by reference TRBV5-1 and TRBJ1-1, the full variable domain reads KAGVTQTPRYLIKTRGQQVTLSCSPISGHRSVSWYQQTPGQGLQFLFEYFSETQRNKGNFPGRFSGRQFSNSRSEMNVSTLELGDSALYLCASRGGNTEAFFGQGTRLTVV.

The rearrangement joins TRBV30 to TRBJ1-5, with 7 nucleotides matching TRBD1. V was clipped by 6 bases and J by 6 bases; unmatched bases: 8. The germline CDR1 and CDR2 sequences are GTSNPN and SVGIG (reference sequence). This CDR3 contains 13 residues. CDR3 bases: TGTGCCTGTAAGACAGGGAGTCGTCAGCCCCAGCATTTT. Translating gives CACKTGSRQPQHF.

This clone was found once. The genes are TRBV6-4 and TRBJ1-2; 11 bases are a match to TRBD1. The CDR3 has 16 residues. Germline V CDR1 and CDR2: MRHNA, SNTAGT. J gave up 4 bases and V 2 bases, and 6 bases lay outside the gene matches. The CDR3 DNA sequence: TGTGCCAGCAGTGACCGGACAGGGGGCGCGCCCTATGGCTACACCTTC. Encoded protein: CASSDRTGGAPYGYTF.